These 31 T cell receptor beta chains originate from one sample sequenced in a study of radiation and T cells in renal cell carcinoma. Time point specified: blood 2 weeks post-SBRT. Sample treatment: 15 Gy SBRT to primary tumor, nephrectomy 4 weeks later. Here immunoSEQ multiplex PCR was the method, and the copy in TCRdb shows in-frame clones only, minus some. The table records 160,000 or so clones, roughly 87% of them present only once. Sequences were derived from blood, sampled from a patient whose treatment included radiotherapy and nephrectomy. The receptors derive from a woman aged 45 to 65 with renal cell carcinoma.

The chain has TRBV6-1 and TRBJ2-1, with D tentatively TRBD1 or TRBD2 (7 bases each). The germline V gene has CDR1 MNHNS and CDR2 SASEGT. Trimming removed 5 bases from V and 4 bases from J, with 21 bases in between. The CDR3 is made up of 17 amino acids. CDR3 DNA sequence: TGTGCCAGCAGTCAAGGGACAGTGGGGGGGGGATACAATGAGCAGTTCTTC. Residues: CASSQGTVGGGYNEQFF.

This chain links TRBV29-1 with TRBJ2-2; D not resolved. Germline lookup yields CDR1 SQVTM and CDR2 ANQGSEA. The CDR3 is made up of 12 amino acids. Trimming removed 7 bases at V and 3 bases at J, with 9 bases between. The CDR3 loop is CSAFSDTGELFF. The CDR3 DNA reads TGCAGCGCCTTCAGTGACACCGGGGAGCTGTTTTTT.

The V call is TRBV2, the J call TRBJ1-6, with no clear D. The CDR3 runs 18 residues. Per germline, CDR1 SNHLY and CDR2 FYNNEI. Trimming shortened V by 0 bases and J by 0 bases, and 12 bases separated the two germline ends. The CDR3 DNA is TGTGCCAGCAGTGAAGCGCGATTGGCAGTCTCCTATAATTCACCCCTCCACTTT. Protein sequence: CASSEARLAVSYNSPLHF.

This chain connects TRBV7-9 to TRBJ2-7, with 7 nucleotides matching TRBD1. The CDR3 sequence is 13 residues long. CDR1 and CDR2 (germline): SEHNR, FQNEAQ (reference sequence). J gave up 3 bases and V 2 bases, and 1 base lay outside the gene matches. CDR3 coding DNA: TGTGCCAGCAGCTTAAGACAGGGCTACGAGCAGTACTTC. Translating gives CASSLRQGYEQYF.

This chain links TRBV4-3 with TRBJ1-6; 7 nucleotides agree with TRBD1. CDR3 length equals 14 residues. Germline lookup yields CDR1 LGHNA and CDR2 YSLEER. V lost 4 bases to trimming and J lost 8 bases; unmatched junction nucleotides: 5. CDR3 sequence reads: CASSPRTGDSPLHF. The CDR3 coding sequence is TGCGCCAGCAGCCCTCGGACAGGAGATTCACCCCTCCACTTT.

The V gene is TRBV11-2, the J gene TRBJ1-6; no clear D gene. This CDR3 is built from 14 residues. The V end lost 0 bases, the J end lost 13 bases, and 13 bases lay between the germline ends. Germline CDR1 and CDR2: SGHAT and FQNNGV. The CDR3, as DNA: TGTGCCAGCAGCTTAGATATTTCTTTTCGGCCCCTCCACTTT. It yields the protein CASSLDISFRPLHF. Together with reference TRBV11-2 and TRBJ1-6, the CDR3 gives the full variable domain: EAGVAQSPRYKIIEKRQSVAFWCNPISGHATLYWYQQILGQGPKLLIQFQNNGVVDDSQLPKDRFSAERLKGVDSTLKIQPAKLEDSAVYLCASSLDISFRPLHFGNGTRLTVT.

The V gene is TRBV6-5, the J gene TRBJ2-5; D not resolved. The CDR3 is made up of 15 amino acids. Germline-derived CDR1 and CDR2 are MNHEY and SVGAGI. V dropped 0 bases and J dropped 5 bases, with 13 bases sitting between them. The CDR3 nucleotides read TGTGCCAGCAGTTACTCGGGTGGGGTGGCGGAGACCCAGTACTTC. This codes for CASSYSGGVAETQYF.

The chain combines TRBV6-6 with TRBJ1-1; 7 bases agree with TRBD1. V lost 7 bases to trimming and J lost 0 bases; unmatched junction nucleotides: 5. Germline V gene data show CDR1 as MNHNY and CDR2 as SVGAGI (reference sequence). The length of the CDR3 is 14 residues. This CDR3 is CASIRDSLNTEAFF. CDR3 DNA: TGTGCCAGCATCCGGGACAGCTTGAACACTGAAGCTTTCTTT.

The CDR3 protein is CASSAGTGGAYEQYF. CDR3 sequence (DNA): TGTGCCAGCAGCGCCGGGACAGGGGGCGCTTACGAGCAGTACTTC. The rearrangement uses TRBV2 and TRBJ2-7; the match to TRBD1 covers 12 bases. Trimming at V came to 6 bases and at J to 4 bases, leaving 7 bases not matched to a gene. CDR1 and CDR2 (germline): SNHLY, FYNNEI. CDR3 length: 15 residues.

This clone appeared a few times. This chain uses TRBV7-6 with TRBJ1-2, with TRBD1 as a possible D gene (5 bases). The CDR3 totals 13 residues. Trimming shortened V by 5 bases and J by 4 bases, and 11 bases separated the two germline ends. Germline V gene sequence: CDR1 SGHVS, CDR2 FNYEAQ. This chain's CDR3 is CASSRTRAYGYTF. The CDR3 DNA reads as TGTGCCAGCAGCCGTACCAGGGCCTATGGCTACACCTTC.

This chain links TRBV11-3 with TRBJ2-5; 9 bases agree with TRBD2. Germline loops: CDR1 SGHNT, CDR2 YENEEA. The CDR3 is 17 amino acids. V lost 5 bases and J lost 1; bases outside the gene matches: 11. The chain's CDR3 is CASSPGKRGLAQETQYF. The CDR3 DNA follows: TGTGCCAGCAGCCCAGGGAAGCGGGGACTAGCCCAAGAGACCCAGTACTTC. The variable domain in full, with the rest retrieved from reference TRBV11-3 and TRBJ2-5, is EAGVVQSPRYKIIEKKQPVAFWCNPISGHNTLYWYLQNLGQGPELLIRYENEEAVDDSQLPKDRFSAERLKGVDSTLKIQPAELGDSAVYLCASSPGKRGLAQETQYFGPGTRLLVL.

The V and J genes are TRBV5-4 and TRBJ1-3, with TRBD1 matching over 9 bases. The germline V gene has CDR1 SGHNT and CDR2 YYREEE (reference sequence). The CDR3 runs 15 residues. V dropped 0 bases and J dropped 4; count of bases not matched to a gene: 2. The CDR3 here is CASSLDRGPGNTIYF. The DNA of the CDR3 is TGTGCCAGCAGCTTGGACAGGGGGCCCGGAAACACCATATATTTT.

The chain uses TRBV9 and TRBJ1-5, with D possibly being TRBD1 (6 bases). CDR3 length equals 15 residues. Germline V gene data show CDR1 as SGDLS and CDR2 as YYNGEE. Trimming pared 0 bases from V and 6 bases from J, leaving 13 bases between. CDR3 DNA: TGTGCCAGCAGCGTAGCAGGGGAAAGCTTTCAGCCCCAGCATTTT. Translating gives CASSVAGESFQPQHF.

The rearrangement uses TRBV7-2 and TRBJ2-7; 12 nucleotides align to TRBD2. This CDR3 contains 13 residues. J was trimmed by 5 bases and V by 5 bases; bases with no gene match: 1. In germline, CDR1 is SGHTA, CDR2 FQGNSA. CDR3 loop: CASSRTSGDEQYF. The CDR3 coding sequence is TGTGCCAGCAGCCGGACTAGCGGGGACGAGCAGTACTTC.

This clone has just one count. CDR3 protein: CASSVARTSNGLNEQFF. The CDR3 coding sequence is TGTGCCAGCAGCGTAGCTCGGACTAGCAACGGCCTCAATGAGCAGTTCTTC. The gene calls are TRBV9 and TRBJ2-1; 8 bases are shared with TRBD2. The V gene's germline CDR1 is SGDLS and CDR2 YYNGEE. V lost 0 bases and J lost 6; bases outside the gene matches: 11. The CDR3 sequence is 17 residues long.

Note on this clone: A read error may produce the germline difference seen at one junction end. V gene TRBV7-7 combines with J gene TRBJ1-3; unclear D gene. The CDR3 length is 15 residues. CDR1 and CDR2 from the germline V gene are SSHAT and FNYEAQ (reference sequence). CDR3 loop: CASTPGLGSGNTIYF. In DNA, the CDR3 is TGTGCTAGCACCCCAGGTCTGGGGTCCGGAAACACCATATATTTT.

The chain combines TRBV6-6 with TRBJ2-1; D is perhaps TRBD2 (6 bases). The V gene lost 5 bases and the J gene lost 0 bases, with 14 bases spanning the gap. The CDR3 has 16 amino acids. The germline CDR1 and CDR2 sequences are MNHNY and SVGAGI (reference sequence). Here the CDR3 DNA reads TGTGCCAGCAGTACCTACTCCGGGAGCTCCTACAATGAGCAGTTCTTC. Encoded protein: CASSTYSGSSYNEQFF.

This rearrangement joins TRBV6-6 to TRBJ1-6, with unresolved D. Per germline, CDR1 MNHNY and CDR2 SVGAGI (reference sequence). The germline V and J ends were trimmed by 7 bases and 3 bases, with 10 bases remaining between them. This CDR3 comprises 14 residues. DNA for the CDR3: TGTGCCAGCAAGGGCGCCTACTATAATTCACCCCTCCACTTT. Translating it yields CASKGAYYNSPLHF.

The CDR3 region has the DNA TGTGCCAGCGGTGGCGGCTATGGCTACACCTTC. It yields the protein CASGGGYGYTF. The chain joins TRBV25-1 to TRBJ1-2; the D is unclear. The V gene's germline CDR1 is MGHDK and CDR2 SYGVNS. V lost 8 bases and J 4 bases, leaving 8 bases between the germline ends. CDR3 size: 11 residues.

The chain combines TRBV29-1 with TRBJ1-2; D may be TRBD1 (5 bases). The CDR3 runs to 11 residues. Germline CDR1 is SQVTM and CDR2 is ANQGSEA. Trimming pared 7 bases from V and 5 bases from J, leaving 11 bases between. DNA for the CDR3: TGCAGCGCTTCGCAGGGATATGGCTACACCTTC. Protein: CSASQGYGYTF.

The chain is built from TRBV5-1 and TRBJ2-3; a weak D match, TRBD1 (5 bases). In germline, CDR1 is SGHRS, CDR2 YFSETQ. CDR3 size: 13 residues. V shed 0 bases and J shed 8 bases, with 10 bases lying between them. The CDR3 is CASSLEGQGTQYF. The CDR3 DNA sequence: TGCGCCAGCAGCTTGGAGGGTCAGGGTACGCAGTATTTT.

V is TRBV5-8 and J is TRBJ1-2; weak D call: TRBD1 (6 bases). The ends were cut back, 4 bases at V and 5 bases at J, with 15 bases in the middle. CDR3 size: 14 residues. Germline loops: CDR1 SGHTS, CDR2 YDEGEE. CDR3 DNA sequence: TGTGCCAGCAGCAGACAGGCCCGTCAATATGGCTACACCTTC. It codes for CASSRQARQYGYTF.

The chain has TRBV2 and TRBJ2-5; D possibly corresponds to TRBD2 (5 bases). Trimming took off 8 bases at V and 4 bases at J, with 20 bases between the two ends. The germline V gene has CDR1 SNHLY and CDR2 FYNNEI. The CDR3 runs 15 residues. The CDR3 loop reads CASGRGNSRRETQYF. The CDR3 DNA is TGTGCCAGCGGAAGAGGGAATTCCAGGCGAGAGACCCAGTACTTC.

The CDR3 is CASRGGSRANEKLFF. DNA for the CDR3: TGTGCCAGCAGAGGGGGGAGTCGGGCTAATGAAAAACTGTTTTTT. V and J are TRBV19 and TRBJ1-4; TRBD1 might be the D (6 bases). From germline, CDR1 is LNHDA and CDR2 SQIVND (reference sequence). CDR3 size: 15 residues. V lost 9 bases and J lost 3, with 17 bases in between.

The chain uses TRBV5-6 and TRBJ2-1; 7 nucleotides match TRBD2. The CDR3 runs to 16 residues. Germline CDR1 and CDR2: SGHDT and YYEEEE. Trimming took 3 bases from V and 7 from J; bases not matched to a gene: 13. The CDR3 DNA reads as TGTGCCAGCAGCTCCCGTTGGGGGGTCGGGAGGAATGAGCAGTTCTTC. It translates to CASSSRWGVGRNEQFF.

This clone was recorded only once. The same CDR3 is also encoded by other DNA sequences in this sample. This chain connects TRBV5-1 to TRBJ2-3; 10 nucleotides match TRBD2. Trimming cost V 3 bases and J 1 base; bases outside gene matches: 2. The CDR3 spans 15 residues. Looked up from germline, CDR1 is SGHRS and CDR2 is YFSETQ. CDR3 in amino acids: CASSSLAGGTDTQYF. Here the CDR3 DNA reads TGCGCCAGCAGCTCCCTAGCGGGGGGCACAGATACGCAGTATTTT.

A remark on this clone: One junction end does not reproduce the germline sequence, and a read error may be involved. The chain employs TRBV7-9 and TRBJ1-1, with D hard to call. Germline CDR1 reads SEHNR; CDR2 reads FQNEAQ (reference sequence). The CDR3 consists of 12 residues. CDR3 bases: TGTGCCAGCAGTTTAGCCGGGGCTGAAGCTTTCTTT. This encodes CASSLAGAEAFF.

The chain couples TRBV18 to TRBJ1-1; 8 nucleotides match TRBD1. V was clipped by 6 bases and J by 1 base; unmatched bases: 10. The CDR3 contains 16 residues. Per the germline V gene, CDR1 is KGHSH and CDR2 is LQKENI. CDR3 amino acids: CASSDPGDRGNTEAFF. The CDR3 DNA follows: TGTGCCAGCTCGGACCCGGGTGACAGGGGGAACACTGAAGCTTTCTTT.

The chain links TRBV5-1 to TRBJ2-1, with D perhaps assigned TRBD1 or TRBD2 (5 bases each). Looked up from germline, CDR1 is SGHRS and CDR2 is YFSETQ. The ends were cut back, 2 bases at V and 0 bases at J, with 15 bases in the middle. The length of the CDR3 is 17 residues. CDR3: CASSFSFGGSSYNEQFF. The CDR3 DNA reads as TGCGCCAGCAGCTTTAGTTTTGGGGGAAGCTCCTACAATGAGCAGTTCTTC.

The chain employs TRBV15 and TRBJ1-3, with unresolved D. V lost 3 bases and J 7 bases, leaving 16 bases between the germline ends. The CDR3 is 15 amino acids. Germline V lookup: CDR1 LNHNV, CDR2 YYDKDF (reference sequence). Here the CDR3 reads CATSSGRYPTNTIYF. The CDR3, as DNA: TGTGCCACCAGCAGCGGACGGTACCCGACGAACACCATATATTTT.

This clone showed up just once. This chain links TRBV29-1 with TRBJ1-2; TRBD1 matches at 9 bases. The CDR3 totals 17 residues. V lost 3 bases and J lost 6; bases outside the gene matches: 17. Germline CDR1 is SQVTM and CDR2 is ANQGSEA. The CDR3 DNA reads TGCAGCGTTGACACCTTGGGAGGGGGACAGGGATACGATGGCTACACCTTC. Translation: CSVDTLGGGQGYDGYTF.